The rows below give T cell receptor beta chains drawn from one sample of a study of tumor and adjacent non-tumor tissue in lung cancer. Each CDR3 protein is one row after TCRdb ran MiXCR on the multiplex PCR reads. The sample has approximately 70,000 distinct CDR3 sequences, less than 80% seen once. The sample taken for sequencing was lung tumor tissue. These receptors were obtained from a man aged 55 to 70 with non-small cell lung cancer. CDR3s leave out the opening cysteine and the closing phenylalanine or tryptophan. Each record gives: V gene, J gene, CDR3 protein.

V: TRBV10-2
J: TRBJ2-5
CDR3: TRSSSGGETQY

V: TRBV20-1
J: TRBJ2-1
CDR3: SARGLPYNEQF

V: TRBV20-1
J: TRBJ1-1
CDR3: SAESGRNEAF

V: TRBV29-1
J: TRBJ2-7
CDR3: NVEDGLGVAGDEQY

V: TRBV20-1
J: TRBJ1-1
CDR3: NASGDRVGIEAF

V: TRBV20-1
J: TRBJ1-5
CDR3: SAEIPLLSNQHQH

V: TRBV6-5
J: TRBJ2-7
CDR3: PSSYSRQETAEQY

V: TRBV6-1
J: TRBJ2-6
CDR3: ASSDNSGVNVPT

V: TRBV6-5
J: TRBJ2-7
CDR3: ASSFQISGSYEQY

V: TRBV20-1
J: TRBJ1-2
CDR3: NAYGGGYGYT

V: TRBV20-1
J: TRBJ1-1
CDR3: SASTGTEVF

V: TRBV5-1
J: TRBJ1-1
CDR3: ASSLAMGSSNTEAF

V: TRBV20-1
J: TRBJ1-5
CDR3: GASGAGGSQPQH

V: TRBV5-4
J: TRBJ1-1
CDR3: ASSFGGVGAEAF

V: TRBV20-1
J: TRBJ1-1
CDR3: NARVCLELNTEAF

V: TRBV5-1
J: TRBJ1-3
CDR3: ASSLGLNSGNTIY

V: TRBV6-5
J: TRBJ2-7
CDR3: ASSQPRRETAEQY

V: TRBV6-5
J: TRBJ1-3
CDR3: ANTETSPRSSGNSIY

V: TRBV20-1
J: TRBJ2-1
CDR3: SVKAPGQGGGKQF

V: TRBV29-1
J: TRBJ1-5
CDR3: SVVGGRNQPQH

V: TRBV6-5
J: TRBJ2-3
CDR3: ASHPGVNTDTQY

V: TRBV20-1
J: TRBJ2-7
CDR3: SATRGATDEQY

V: TRBV29-1
J: TRBJ2-7
CDR3: SVYGLVSSYEQY

V: TRBV20-1
J: TRBJ2-2
CDR3: SAGKSGRNTGELF

V: TRBV6-6
J: TRBJ1-6
CDR3: ATADGTVTYNSPLH

V: TRBV10-3
J: TRBJ2-2
CDR3: ASQEGGASSWELF

V: TRBV20-1
J: TRBJ2-1
CDR3: NAILEYEQF

V: TRBV7-9
J: TRBJ2-1
CDR3: ASTLGGRRSGEQF

V: TRBV20-1
J: TRBJ2-1
CDR3: SDRGPNNGQF

V: TRBV5-1
J: TRBJ2-7
CDR3: ASSFRTSGSTYEQY

V: TRBV20-1
J: TRBJ1-1
CDR3: SARAGQGTEAF

V: TRBV10-3
J: TRBJ1-5
CDR3: GISETTASNQPQH

V: TRBV20-1
J: TRBJ2-2
CDR3: SVRRGRANTGELF

V: TRBV20-1
J: TRBJ1-1
CDR3: STPGRENTEAF

V: TRBV11-1
J: TRBJ2-2
CDR3: ASSYTTGTWELL

V: TRBV5-6
J: TRBJ2-7
CDR3: ASSLHRDSAEQY

V: TRBV6-5
J: TRBJ2-2
CDR3: ASSYSTRYTRELF

V: TRBV6-5
J: TRBJ2-5
CDR3: ASSTRGLAGGETQY

V: TRBV12-3/TRBV12-4
J: TRBJ1-3
CDR3: ASNRTVSGNTIY

V: TRBV20-1
J: TRBJ1-5
CDR3: SARDMSRDIQPQH

V: TRBV6-6
J: TRBJ2-2
CDR3: ASSTNVLSASSTGELF